Reported below is one TCR beta chain. The data were taken from a study of T cell responses to AZD1222 COVID-19 vaccine. V was pared by 0 bases and J by 10 bases, with 8 bases of the junction left unmatched. Germline loops: CDR1 MNHEY, CDR2 SVGEGT. This CDR3 has 16 amino acids. Assay: immunoSEQ multiplex PCR; the TCRdb copy retains only in-frame clones and omits some. There are more than 100,000 clones in the sample; around 92% occur only once, and under 9% lies in the top ten. This sequence originates from an adult who received the AZD1222 COVID-19 vaccine. V and J are TRBV6-2 or TRBV6-3 and TRBJ2-1; 11 positions agree with TRBD2. The input for sequencing was peripheral blood, taken 28 days after the second AZD1222 dose. CDR3 sequence reads: CASSYSGTSGRGEQFF. CDR3 bases: TGTGCCAGCAGTTACTCCGGGACTAGCGGCCGAGGGGAGCAGTTCTTC.